This T cell receptor (beta chain) was captured by sequencing in a study of T-cell reconstitution after alpha-beta-depleted transplantation in children. For TCRbeta, the library was prepared with unique molecular identifiers. TCRdb itself ran the PCR reads through MiXCR, one entry per CDR3 protein. The sample records about 190,000 distinct CDR3 sequences, over 8.5% being singletons. The CDR3 consists of 14 residues. Notes on the study in general: Counts and diversity of T cells one year after transplant came mostly from newly produced T cells. Some patients owed their high day-60 TCRbeta diversity to surviving recipient T cells and thymic progenitors.

Note on this clonotype: What it binds is not known. A much larger clone is a single base away; this may be a read error.

The starting material was PBMCs, obtained before TCRalphabeta/CD19-depleted stem cell transplant. The TCR comes from a boy younger than 10 with acute myeloid leukemia, due to receive a stem cell transplant. This chain joins TRBV12-3 or TRBV12-4 and TRBJ1-2; 7 bases are a match to TRBD1. CDR3 sequence: CASSSDRLNYGDTF. The CDR3 region has the DNA TGTGCCAGCAGTTCGGACAGGCTAAACTATGGCGACACCTTC.